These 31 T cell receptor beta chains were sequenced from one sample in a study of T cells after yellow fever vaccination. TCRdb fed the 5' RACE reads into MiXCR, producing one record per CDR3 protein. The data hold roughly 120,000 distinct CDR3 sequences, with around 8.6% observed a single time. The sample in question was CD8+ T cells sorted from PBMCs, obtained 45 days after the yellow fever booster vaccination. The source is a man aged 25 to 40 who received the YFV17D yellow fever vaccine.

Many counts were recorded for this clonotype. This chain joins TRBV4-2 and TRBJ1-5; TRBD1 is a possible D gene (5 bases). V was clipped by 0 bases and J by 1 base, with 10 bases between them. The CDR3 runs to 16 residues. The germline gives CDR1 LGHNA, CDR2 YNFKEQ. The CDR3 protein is CASSQDMGLSNQPQHF. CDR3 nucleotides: TGTGCCAGCAGCCAAGATATGGGGCTGAGCAATCAGCCCCAGCATTTT.

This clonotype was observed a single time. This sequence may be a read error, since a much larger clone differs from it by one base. The CDR3 here is CATQDNEQFF. The DNA for the CDR3 is TGTGCCACCCAGGACAATGAGCAGTTCTTC. The gene calls are TRBV15 and TRBJ2-1; D gene uncertain. V lost 8 bases, J lost 5 bases, and 4 bases lay in between. This CDR3 has 10 amino acids. CDR1 is LNHNV, CDR2 YYDKDF, per germline (reference sequence). Full variable domain (missing parts from reference TRBV15 and TRBJ2-1): DAMVIQNPRYQVTQFGKPVTLSCSQTLNHNVMYWYQQKSSQAPKLLFHYYDKDFNNEADTPDNFQSRRPNTSFCFLDIRSPGLGDTAMYLCATQDNEQFFGPGTRLTVL.

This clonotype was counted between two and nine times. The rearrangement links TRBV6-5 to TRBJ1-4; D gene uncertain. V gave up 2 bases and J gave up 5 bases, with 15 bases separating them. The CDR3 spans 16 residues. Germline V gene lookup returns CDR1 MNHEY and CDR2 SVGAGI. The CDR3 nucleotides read TGTGCCAGCAGTTACCTGAGGGTGTCAGAAAATGAAAAACTGTTTTTT. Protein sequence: CASSYLRVSENEKLFF.

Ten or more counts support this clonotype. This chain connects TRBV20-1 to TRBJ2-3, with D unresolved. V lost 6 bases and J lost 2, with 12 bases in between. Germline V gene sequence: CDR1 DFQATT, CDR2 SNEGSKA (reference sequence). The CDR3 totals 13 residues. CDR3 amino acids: CSALDRDTDTQYF. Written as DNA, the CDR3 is TGCAGTGCCCTGGACCGTGACACAGATACGCAGTATTTT.

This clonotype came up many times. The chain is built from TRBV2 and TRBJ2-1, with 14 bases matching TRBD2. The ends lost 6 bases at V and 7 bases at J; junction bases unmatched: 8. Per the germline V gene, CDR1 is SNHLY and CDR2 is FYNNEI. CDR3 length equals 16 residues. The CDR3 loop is CASRQTGLAGANEQFF. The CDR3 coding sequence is TGTGCCAGCAGACAGACGGGACTAGCGGGAGCGAATGAGCAGTTCTTC.

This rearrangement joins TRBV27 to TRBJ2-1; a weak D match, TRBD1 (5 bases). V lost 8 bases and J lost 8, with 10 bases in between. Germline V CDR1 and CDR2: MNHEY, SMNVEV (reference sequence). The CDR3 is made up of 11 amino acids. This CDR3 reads CASAWGYEQFF. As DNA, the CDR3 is TGTGCCAGCGCTTGGGGCTATGAGCAGTTCTTC.

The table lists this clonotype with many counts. CDR3 loop: CATAGTSGKDGYEQYF. CDR3 nucleotides: TGTGCCACCGCCGGGACTAGCGGGAAGGACGGCTACGAGCAGTACTTC. V gene TRBV15 combines with J gene TRBJ2-7; 13 nucleotides line up with TRBD2. This CDR3 has 16 residues. Germline V gene lookup returns CDR1 LNHNV and CDR2 YYDKDF (reference sequence). V trimming: 8 bases; J trimming: 3 bases; junction bases outside the gene matches: 10.

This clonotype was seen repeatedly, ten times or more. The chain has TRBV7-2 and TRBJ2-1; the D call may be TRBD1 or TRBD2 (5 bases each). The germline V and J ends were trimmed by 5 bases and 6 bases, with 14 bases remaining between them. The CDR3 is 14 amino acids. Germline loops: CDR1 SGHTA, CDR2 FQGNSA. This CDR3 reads CASSPFGARNEQFF. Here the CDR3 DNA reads TGTGCCAGCAGCCCTTTCGGGGCTCGCAATGAGCAGTTCTTC.

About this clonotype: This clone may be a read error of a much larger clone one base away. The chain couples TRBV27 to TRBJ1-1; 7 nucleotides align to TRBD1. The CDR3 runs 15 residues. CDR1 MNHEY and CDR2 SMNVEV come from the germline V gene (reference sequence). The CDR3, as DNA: TGTCCCAGCAGTCTCTCCGGGACAGCGAACACTGAAGCTTTCTTT. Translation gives CPSSLSGTANTEAFF.

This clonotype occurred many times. The CDR3 DNA reads TGTGCCAGCAGCCAAGAGCCCCCGACCATCTACGAGCAGTACTTC. Protein: CASSQEPPTIYEQYF. The chain recombines TRBV14 with TRBJ2-7; D is ambiguous. Germline V gene lookup returns CDR1 SGHDN and CDR2 FVKESK. The CDR3 has 15 amino acids. The V gene lost 0 bases and the J gene lost 3 bases, with 12 bases spanning the gap.

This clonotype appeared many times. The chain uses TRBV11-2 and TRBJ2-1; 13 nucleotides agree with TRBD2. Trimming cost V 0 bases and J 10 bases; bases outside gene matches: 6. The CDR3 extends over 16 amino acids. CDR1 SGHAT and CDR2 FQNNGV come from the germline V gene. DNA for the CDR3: TGTGCCAGCAGCTTAGAGGGACTAGCGGGGAGGGCAGAGCAGTTCTTC. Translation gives CASSLEGLAGRAEQFF.

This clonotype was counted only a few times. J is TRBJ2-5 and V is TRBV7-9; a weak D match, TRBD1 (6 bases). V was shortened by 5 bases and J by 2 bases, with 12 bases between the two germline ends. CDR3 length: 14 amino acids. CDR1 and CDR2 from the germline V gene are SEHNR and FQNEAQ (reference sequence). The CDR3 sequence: CASSIDRYQETQYF. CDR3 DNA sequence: TGTGCCAGCAGCATAGACAGGTATCAAGAGACCCAGTACTTC.

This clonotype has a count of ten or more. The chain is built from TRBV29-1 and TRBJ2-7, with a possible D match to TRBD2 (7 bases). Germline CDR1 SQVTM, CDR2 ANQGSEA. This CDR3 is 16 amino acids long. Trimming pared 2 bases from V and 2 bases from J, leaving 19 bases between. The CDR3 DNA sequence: TGCAGCGTTGAATCCCCATGGGGGGGGCCCACCTACGAGCAGTACTTC. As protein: CSVESPWGGPTYEQYF.

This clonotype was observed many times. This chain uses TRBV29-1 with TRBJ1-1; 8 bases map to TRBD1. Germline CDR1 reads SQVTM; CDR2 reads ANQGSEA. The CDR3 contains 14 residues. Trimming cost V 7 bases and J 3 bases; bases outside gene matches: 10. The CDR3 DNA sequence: TGCAGCGGGCAGGGGGCAGGGGTGTACACTGAAGCTTTCTTT. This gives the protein CSGQGAGVYTEAFF.

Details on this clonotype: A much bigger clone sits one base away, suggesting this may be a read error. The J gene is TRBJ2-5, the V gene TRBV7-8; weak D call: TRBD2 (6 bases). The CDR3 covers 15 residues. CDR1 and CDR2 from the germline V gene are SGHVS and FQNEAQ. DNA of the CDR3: TGTGCCAGCAGTGATTTGGAGGGCCTGGTTGAGATCCAGTACTTC. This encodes CASSDLEGLVEIQYF.

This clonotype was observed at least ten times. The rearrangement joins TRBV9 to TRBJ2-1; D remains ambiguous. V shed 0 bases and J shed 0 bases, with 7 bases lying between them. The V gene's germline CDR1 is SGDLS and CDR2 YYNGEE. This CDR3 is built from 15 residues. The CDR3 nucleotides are TGTGCCAGCAGCGTAGTTGATAGCTCCTACAATGAGCAGTTCTTC. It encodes CASSVVDSSYNEQFF. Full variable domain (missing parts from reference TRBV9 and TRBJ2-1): DSGVTQTPKHLITATGQRVTLRCSPRSGDLSVYWYQQSLDQGLQFLIQYYNGEERAKGNILERFSAQQFPDLHSELNLSSLELGDSALYFCASSVVDSSYNEQFFGPGTRLTVL.

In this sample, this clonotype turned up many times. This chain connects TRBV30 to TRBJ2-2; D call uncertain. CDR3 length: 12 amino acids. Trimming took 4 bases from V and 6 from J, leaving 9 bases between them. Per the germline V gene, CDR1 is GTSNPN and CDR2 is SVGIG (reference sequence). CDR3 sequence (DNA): TGTGCCTGGAACACTGACGCCGGGGAGCTGTTTTTT. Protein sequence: CAWNTDAGELFF.

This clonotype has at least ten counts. The DNA of the CDR3 is TGCGCCAGCAGCTCTGGAGAGAGCACAGATACGCAGTATTTT. Protein: CASSSGESTDTQYF. The chain joins TRBV5-1 to TRBJ2-3; D uncertain. The ends were cut back, 3 bases at V and 0 bases at J, with 8 bases in the middle. CDR3 size: 14 residues. The germline V gene encodes CDR1 SGHRS and CDR2 YFSETQ. The full variable domain, in which reference TRBV5-1 and TRBJ2-3 provide the parts outside the CDR3, is KAGVTQTPRYLIKTRGQQVTLSCSPISGHRSVSWYQQTPGQGLQFLFEYFSETQRNKGNFPGRFSGRQFSNSRSEMNVSTLELGDSALYLCASSSGESTDTQYFGPGTRLTVL.

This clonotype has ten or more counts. CDR3 amino acids: CASSLDASYEQYF. The CDR3 nucleotides read TGTGCCAGCAGCTTAGACGCTTCATACGAGCAGTACTTC. This chain joins TRBV7-6 and TRBJ2-7; D is undetermined. The CDR3 is made up of 13 amino acids. Germline assignment: CDR1 SGHVS and CDR2 FNYEAQ. Trimming cost V 1 base and J 4 bases, with 8 bases left between them.

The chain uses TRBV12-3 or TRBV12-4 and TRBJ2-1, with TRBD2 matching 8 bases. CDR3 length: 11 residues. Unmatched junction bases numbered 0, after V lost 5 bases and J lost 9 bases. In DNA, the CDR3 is TGTGCCAGCAGTAGCGGGAGTGAGCAGTTCTTC. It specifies CASSSGSEQFF.

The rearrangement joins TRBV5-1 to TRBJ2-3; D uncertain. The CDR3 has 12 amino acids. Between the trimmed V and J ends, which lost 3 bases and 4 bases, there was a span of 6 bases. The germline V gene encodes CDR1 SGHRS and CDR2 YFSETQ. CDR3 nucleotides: TGCGCCAGCAGCTATGGGGCAGATACGCAGTATTTT. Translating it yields CASSYGADTQYF. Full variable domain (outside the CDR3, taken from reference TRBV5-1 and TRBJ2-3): KAGVTQTPRYLIKTRGQQVTLSCSPISGHRSVSWYQQTPGQGLQFLFEYFSETQRNKGNFPGRFSGRQFSNSRSEMNVSTLELGDSALYLCASSYGADTQYFGPGTRLTVL.

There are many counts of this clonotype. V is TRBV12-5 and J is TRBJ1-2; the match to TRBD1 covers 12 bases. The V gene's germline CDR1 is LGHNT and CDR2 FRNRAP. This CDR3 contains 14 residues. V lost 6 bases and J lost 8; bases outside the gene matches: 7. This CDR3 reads CASGARDRGLGYTF. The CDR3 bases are TGTGCTAGTGGCGCCAGGGACAGGGGGCTAGGCTACACCTTC.

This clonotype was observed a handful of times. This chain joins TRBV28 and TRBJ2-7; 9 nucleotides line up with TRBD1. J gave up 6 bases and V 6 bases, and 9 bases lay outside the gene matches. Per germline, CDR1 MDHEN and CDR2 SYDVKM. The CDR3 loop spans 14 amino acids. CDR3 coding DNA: TGTGCCAGCAGCCCCCGGGACAGGGCTAGCGAGCAGTACTTC. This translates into CASSPRDRASEQYF.

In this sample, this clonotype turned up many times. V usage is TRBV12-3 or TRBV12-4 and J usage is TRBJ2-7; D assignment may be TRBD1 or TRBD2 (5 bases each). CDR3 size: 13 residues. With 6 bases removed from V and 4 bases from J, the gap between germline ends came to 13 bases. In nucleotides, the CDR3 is TGTGCCAGCAGACTCGGGACCCTATACGAGCAGTACTTC. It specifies CASRLGTLYEQYF.

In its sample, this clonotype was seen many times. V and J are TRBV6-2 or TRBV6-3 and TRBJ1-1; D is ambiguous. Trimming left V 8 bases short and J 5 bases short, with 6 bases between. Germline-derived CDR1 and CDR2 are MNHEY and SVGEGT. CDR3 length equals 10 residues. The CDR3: CASGITEAFF. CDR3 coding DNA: TGTGCCAGCGGTATAACTGAAGCTTTCTTT.

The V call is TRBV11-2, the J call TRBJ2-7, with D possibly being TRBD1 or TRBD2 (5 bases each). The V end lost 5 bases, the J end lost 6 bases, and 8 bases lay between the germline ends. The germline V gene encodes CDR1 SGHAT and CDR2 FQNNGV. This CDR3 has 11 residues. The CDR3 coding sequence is TGTGCCAGCAGCGCTGGGGGCGAGCAGTACTTC. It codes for CASSAGGEQYF.

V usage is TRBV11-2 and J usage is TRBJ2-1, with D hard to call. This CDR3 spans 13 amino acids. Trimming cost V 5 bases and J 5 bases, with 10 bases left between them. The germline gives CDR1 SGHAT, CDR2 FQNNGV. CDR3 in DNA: TGTGCCAGCAGCCCCATCCTGAACAATGAGCAGTTCTTC. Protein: CASSPILNNEQFF.

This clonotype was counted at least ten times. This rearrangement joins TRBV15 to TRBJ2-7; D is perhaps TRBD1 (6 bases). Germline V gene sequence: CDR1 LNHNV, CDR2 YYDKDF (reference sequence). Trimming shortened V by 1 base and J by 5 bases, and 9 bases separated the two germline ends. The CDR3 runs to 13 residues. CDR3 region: CATSRANRDEQYF. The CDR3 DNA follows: TGTGCCACCAGCAGAGCTAACAGGGACGAGCAGTACTTC.

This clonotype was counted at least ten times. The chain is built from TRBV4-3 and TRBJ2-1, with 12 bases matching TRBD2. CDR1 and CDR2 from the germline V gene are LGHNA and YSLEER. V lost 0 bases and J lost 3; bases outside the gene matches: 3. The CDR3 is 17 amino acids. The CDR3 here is CASSQDRTSGVYNEQFF. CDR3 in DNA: TGCGCCAGCAGCCAAGATCGGACTAGCGGGGTCTACAATGAGCAGTTCTTC.

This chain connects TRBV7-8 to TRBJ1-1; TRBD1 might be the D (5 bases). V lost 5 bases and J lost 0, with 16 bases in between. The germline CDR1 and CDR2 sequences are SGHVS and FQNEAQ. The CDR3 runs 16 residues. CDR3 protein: CASSLIGVLMNTEAFF. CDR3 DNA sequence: TGTGCCAGCAGCCTAATAGGGGTTCTCATGAACACTGAAGCTTTCTTT.

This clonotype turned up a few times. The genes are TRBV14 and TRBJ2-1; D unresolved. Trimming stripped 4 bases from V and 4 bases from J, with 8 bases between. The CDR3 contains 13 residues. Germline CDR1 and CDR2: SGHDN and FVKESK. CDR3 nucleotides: TGTGCCAGCAGCCGCATCTCTTACAATGAGCAGTTCTTC. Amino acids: CASSRISYNEQFF.